One and the same sample provided the 21 T cell receptor beta chains below, sequenced in a study of blood T cells in healthy people across ages (dated by TCRdb to the mid-2010s). Library prep was done by 5' RACE. Instrument on record: Illumina HiSeq 2500. The second PCR ran for roughly 6 to 11 cycles and used a J-beta primer mix along with a sample-barcoded 5' primer. TCRdb trimmed the raw reads at Q25, called clones with MiXCR and kept productive beta chains. Each entry is one CDR3 protein sequence, shown with its most common DNA and genes. The sample table holds roughly 1.7 million distinct CDR3 sequences, of which 30% to 35% were seen once. Together, the top ten hold roughly 12% of the sample. The specimen sequenced was blood. These receptors were collected from a woman aged 30 to 39 in good health.

This clonotype was seen more than once but under ten times. This chain connects TRBV9 to TRBJ2-1, with TRBD2 matching 11 bases. Germline CDR1 is SGDLS and CDR2 is YYNGEE. The CDR3 covers 15 residues. V lost 0 bases and J lost 6; bases outside the gene matches: 2. CDR3 bases: TGTGCCAGCAGCGTAGCCCTAGCGGGAGGCAATGAGCAGTTCTTC. Amino acid sequence: CASSVALAGGNEQFF.

The J gene is TRBJ2-4, the V gene TRBV28; possibly TRBD1 for D (5 bases). TRBJ2-5 explains the end of the DNA better; the J call may be wrong. This CDR3 has 14 residues. The germline CDR1 and CDR2 sequences are MDHEN and SYDVKM. The CDR3 DNA is TGTGCCAGCAGTAAGGGTTGGGGCCCCTCGACCCAGTACTTC. Translated: CASSKGWGPSTQYF.

This clonotype was seen a few times. The chain combines TRBV5-5 with TRBJ2-1; D gene ambiguous. Trimming took off 4 bases at V and 4 bases at J, with 18 bases between the two ends. This CDR3 is 16 amino acids long. CDR1 and CDR2 from the germline V gene are SGHKS and YYEKEE (reference sequence). The CDR3: CASSPELWQKYNEQFF. CDR3 coding DNA: TGTGCCAGCAGCCCGGAGTTATGGCAGAAGTACAATGAGCAGTTCTTC.

The chain combines TRBV7-6 with TRBJ2-1, with 8 bases that match TRBD2. The ends lost 3 bases at V and 10 bases at J; junction bases unmatched: 11. CDR1 and CDR2 (germline): SGHVS, FNYEAQ. The CDR3 is 15 residues long. The DNA of the CDR3 is TGTGCCAGCAGCTTTGGGACTAGGGATTATGGGGAGCAGTTCTTC. Translating it yields CASSFGTRDYGEQFF.

The rearrangement joins TRBV12-3 or TRBV12-4 to TRBJ2-7; perhaps TRBD1 as D (6 bases). Trimming stripped 3 bases from V and 5 bases from J, with 14 bases between. The CDR3 is 14 residues long. The CDR3 region is CASSFNRVGDEQYF. Written as DNA, the CDR3 is TGTGCCAGCAGTTTCAACAGGGTTGGGGACGAGCAGTACTTC.

This clonotype was seen at least ten times. The rearrangement links TRBV4-1 to TRBJ1-2, with unresolved D. Between the trimmed V and J ends, which lost 0 bases and 0 bases, there was a span of 14 bases. The germline V gene has CDR1 MGHRA and CDR2 YSYEKL. CDR3 length equals 17 residues. The chain's CDR3 is CASSQEGPSFTNYGYTF. In nucleotides, the CDR3 is TGCGCCAGCAGCCAAGAAGGTCCCAGTTTTACTAACTATGGCTACACCTTC.

The chain recombines TRBV11-2 with TRBJ2-7, with D possibly called TRBD1 or TRBD2 (5 bases each). The CDR3 totals 12 residues. In germline, CDR1 is SGHAT, CDR2 FQNNGV. V lost 1 base, J lost 6 bases, and 7 bases lay in between. CDR3 in amino acids: CASSLAGAEQYF. In nucleotides, the CDR3 is TGTGCCAGCAGCTTAGCCGGGGCCGAGCAGTACTTC.

The rearrangement joins TRBV3-1 to TRBJ1-2; the D is unclear. V was pared by 5 bases and J by 5 bases, with 12 bases between. The CDR3 spans 13 residues. The germline V gene encodes CDR1 LGHDT and CDR2 YNNKEL (reference sequence). The chain's CDR3 is CASSFAAPYGYTF. The DNA for the CDR3 is TGTGCCAGCAGCTTTGCAGCTCCGTATGGCTACACCTTC.

Only a few counts were recorded for this clonotype. Here the CDR3 reads CATSDRDRETLYF. The CDR3 DNA follows: TGTGCCACCAGTGATCGGGACCGAGAGACCCTGTACTTC. The J gene is TRBJ2-7, the V gene TRBV24-1; D assignment may be TRBD1 or TRBD2 (5 bases each). The CDR3 is 13 residues long. The V gene's germline CDR1 is KGHDR and CDR2 SFDVKD. V lost 3 bases to trimming and J lost 12 bases, with 17 bases between them.

The rearrangement uses TRBV5-1 and TRBJ2-5; 10 positions match TRBD2. The CDR3 has 16 amino acids. The germline V gene encodes CDR1 SGHRS and CDR2 YFSETQ. V trimming: 4 bases; J trimming: 5 bases; junction bases outside the gene matches: 11. Here the CDR3 DNA reads TGCGCCAGCAGCCGCGGAAGAGCGGGAGGGTCTGAGACCCAGTACTTC. It yields the protein CASSRGRAGGSETQYF.

This chain joins TRBV5-6 and TRBJ2-5; D gene ambiguous. The CDR3 contains 12 residues. V was cut by 6 bases and J by 3 bases, with 9 bases left in between. Per germline, CDR1 SGHDT and CDR2 YYEEEE. The CDR3 sequence is CASNDQEETQYF. The CDR3 region has the DNA TGTGCCAGCAACGACCAAGAAGAGACCCAGTACTTC.

The chain couples TRBV3-1 to TRBJ2-5; 8 bases are a match to TRBD1. CDR3 size: 15 residues. Looked up from germline, CDR1 is LGHDT and CDR2 is YNNKEL (reference sequence). Trimming took 4 bases from V and 7 from J; bases not matched to a gene: 11. CDR3 sequence (DNA): TGTGCCAGCAGCCGAGGGGATCAGGGGGCAGTGACCCAGTACTTC. This encodes CASSRGDQGAVTQYF.

This clonotype was found a few times. The V and J genes are TRBV29-1 and TRBJ1-2; D may be TRBD1 (5 bases). The CDR3 is 11 residues long. Trimming cost V 7 bases and J 1 base, with 7 bases left between them. The germline V gene has CDR1 SQVTM and CDR2 ANQGSEA. The CDR3 DNA reads TGCAGCGCGGGGGATAACTATGGCTACACCTTC. The encoded protein is CSAGDNYGYTF.

The CDR3 DNA reads as TGTGCCATCAGTGATAACAGGGCTCAGGAGACCCAGTACTTC. It is translated as CAISDNRAQETQYF. The chain employs TRBV10-3 and TRBJ2-5, with D perhaps matching TRBD1 (6 bases). V gave up 3 bases and J gave up 5 bases, with 13 bases separating them. Germline CDR1 reads ENHRY; CDR2 reads SYGVKD. The CDR3 has 14 residues.

The chain joins TRBV20-1 to TRBJ1-5; 7 bases are shared with TRBD1. V gave up 3 bases and J gave up 4 bases; unmatched junction bases: 18. The germline V gene encodes CDR1 DFQATT and CDR2 SNEGSKA (reference sequence). The CDR3 consists of 18 residues. CDR3 sequence reads: CSASIPAWDRDRNQPQHF. The CDR3 DNA is TGCAGTGCTAGCATTCCCGCGTGGGACCGGGACAGAAATCAGCCCCAGCATTTT.

The J gene is TRBJ2-3, the V gene TRBV5-1, with D uncertain. V dropped 4 bases and J dropped 8 bases, with 14 bases sitting between them. Germline V gene lookup returns CDR1 SGHRS and CDR2 YFSETQ. CDR3 length equals 13 residues. CDR3 nucleotides: TGCGCCAGCAGCAAAATGGCGGAAGGTACGCAGTATTTT. Protein product: CASSKMAEGTQYF.

The V and J genes are TRBV7-9 and TRBJ1-1; 11 nucleotides match TRBD1. From germline, CDR1 is SEHNR and CDR2 FQNEAQ (reference sequence). V was pared by 5 bases and J by 5 bases, with 7 bases of the junction left unmatched. This CDR3 spans 15 amino acids. CDR3 sequence reads: CASSRPDRGQTEAFF. CDR3 nucleotide sequence: TGTGCCAGCAGCCGACCGGACAGGGGGCAGACTGAAGCTTTCTTT.

As regards this clonotype: Germline and junction disagree at one end, which may indicate a read error. V gene TRBV5-1 combines with J gene TRBJ2-1; tentative D call: TRBD2 (5 bases). Germline assignment: CDR1 SGHRS and CDR2 YFSETQ. The CDR3 length is 15 residues. The CDR3 spells CASSSLVASHNERFF. The CDR3 nucleotides read TGCGCCAGCAGCTCCTTAGTAGCGTCCCACAATGAGCGGTTCTTC.

CDR3 DNA sequence: TGTGCCAGCAGCATCTTCGGGAGGGCGGCAGATACGCAGTATTTT. This codes for CASSIFGRAADTQYF. V is TRBV9 and J is TRBJ2-3; 8 bases align to TRBD2. V was pared by 4 bases and J by 4 bases, with 8 bases of the junction left unmatched. Germline CDR1 SGDLS, CDR2 YYNGEE. This CDR3 has 15 residues.

The V and J genes are TRBV5-1 and TRBJ2-7; 9 positions match TRBD1. The J call may be faulty, since TRBJ2-5 better matches the DNA end. Germline loops: CDR1 SGHRS, CDR2 YFSETQ. The CDR3 is made up of 15 amino acids. The CDR3 sequence is CASSYLYRGRETQYF. CDR3 DNA: TGCGCCAGCAGCTACCTATACAGGGGGCGAGAGACCCAGTACTTC.

V and J are TRBV28 and TRBJ1-2; 7 bases match TRBD1. Germline V gene data show CDR1 as MDHEN and CDR2 as SYDVKM. The CDR3 covers 15 residues. After removal of 3 bases from V and 4 bases from J, the junction contained 8 bases not matched to a gene. The CDR3 spells CASSFIGGAGYGYTF. The CDR3 bases are TGTGCCAGCAGTTTTATAGGGGGCGCGGGCTATGGCTACACCTTC.